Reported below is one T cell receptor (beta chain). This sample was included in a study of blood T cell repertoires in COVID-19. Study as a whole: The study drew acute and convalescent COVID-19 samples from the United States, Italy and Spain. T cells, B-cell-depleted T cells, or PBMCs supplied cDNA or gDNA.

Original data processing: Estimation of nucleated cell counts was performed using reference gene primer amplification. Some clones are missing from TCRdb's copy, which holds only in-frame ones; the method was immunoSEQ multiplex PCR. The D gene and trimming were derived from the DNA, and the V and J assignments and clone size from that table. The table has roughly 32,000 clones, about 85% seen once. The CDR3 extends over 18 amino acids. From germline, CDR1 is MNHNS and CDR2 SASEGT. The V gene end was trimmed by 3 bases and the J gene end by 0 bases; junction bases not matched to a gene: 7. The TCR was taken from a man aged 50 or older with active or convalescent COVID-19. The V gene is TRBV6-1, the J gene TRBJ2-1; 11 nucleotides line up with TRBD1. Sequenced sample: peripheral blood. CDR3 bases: TGTGCCAGCAGTGATCGGACAGGGGGCCTTGTCTCCTACAATGAGCAGTTCTTC. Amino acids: CASSDRTGGLVSYNEQFF.